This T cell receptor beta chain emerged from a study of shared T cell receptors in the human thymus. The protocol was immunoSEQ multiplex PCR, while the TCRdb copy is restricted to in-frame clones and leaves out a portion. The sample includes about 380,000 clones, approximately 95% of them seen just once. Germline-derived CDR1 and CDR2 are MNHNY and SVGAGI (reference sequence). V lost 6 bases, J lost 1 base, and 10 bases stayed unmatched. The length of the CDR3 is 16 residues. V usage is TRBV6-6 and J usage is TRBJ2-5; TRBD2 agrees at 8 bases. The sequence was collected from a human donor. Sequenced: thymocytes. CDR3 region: CASSLMTSVLQETQYF. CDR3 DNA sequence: TGTGCCAGCAGCCTAATGACTAGCGTTCTCCAAGAGACCCAGTACTTC.